The clone carrying this T cell receptor (beta chain) was seen a handful of times. Its antigen is as yet unknown. Breast cancer patients provided tissue from their axillary draining lymph nodes. The entry originates in a study of breast tumors, draining lymph nodes, adjacent tissues. TCRdb used MiXCR to reprocess the multiplex PCR reads, holding one entry per CDR3 protein. The profile shows approximately 130,000 distinct CDR3 sequences, roughly 20% of them singletons. Study conclusions and caveats: Compared with basal-like, luminal-like tumors shared significantly more repertoire with nontumor tissue. Data fit most tumor T cells coming from lymph node, expanding in tumor. Compared with lymph nodes, tumors were less diverse; compared with nontumor tissue, more.

V lost 0 bases to trimming and J lost 9 bases, with 12 bases between them. The CDR3 spans 14 residues. Per the germline V gene, CDR1 is SGHAT and CDR2 is FQNNGV. This sequence joins TRBV11-2 and TRBJ2-1; perhaps TRBD1 as D (6 bases). Sequenced sample: axillary lymph node tissue. The sequence was collected from a female donor with breast cancer. Some clones in this sample may be carry-over from other donors' samples. This CDR3 reads CASSLDPQGTEQFF. CDR3 DNA sequence: TGTGCCAGCAGCTTAGACCCACAGGGTACTGAGCAGTTCTTC.